The 15 T cell receptor beta chains below come from one sample, sequenced in a study of T-cell reconstitution after alpha-beta-depleted transplantation in children. The library targeted TCRbeta and was prepared with unique molecular identifiers. TCRdb processed the PCR reads anew with MiXCR; each CDR3 protein has one entry. The repertoire has more than 150,000 distinct CDR3 sequences, approximately 15% of them found once; the top ten carry approximately 13%. Sequenced here: PBMCs from the stem cell graft donor, sampled from the stem cell graft. These receptors were obtained from a human donor who donated a stem cell graft to a child with acute lymphoblastic leukemia.

This clonotype was counted at least ten times. The chain recombines TRBV20-1 with TRBJ1-2, with 10 bases lining up with TRBD1. The CDR3 contains 17 residues. Losses at the gene ends were 5 bases for V and 2 bases for J; bases not matched to a gene: 14. The V gene's germline CDR1 is DFQATT and CDR2 SNEGSKA (reference sequence). The chain's CDR3 is CSAQNRDRGRSNYGYTF. The CDR3 DNA reads as TGCAGTGCTCAGAACCGGGACAGGGGCCGATCGAACTATGGCTACACCTTC.

This clonotype was picked up many times. V is TRBV12-3 or TRBV12-4 and J is TRBJ1-6, with TRBD1 matching over 7 bases. CDR3 length equals 15 residues. J lost 9 bases, V lost 3 bases, and 8 bases had no gene match. For the CDR3, the DNA is TGTGCCAGCAGTTTTTTCAGGGGGATCGGTTCACCCCTCCACTTT. This encodes CASSFFRGIGSPLHF.

This clonotype has at least ten counts. The gene calls are TRBV5-1 and TRBJ1-1, with D hard to call. The germline gives CDR1 SGHRS, CDR2 YFSETQ. The CDR3 is 16 residues long. V shed 0 bases and J shed 0 bases, with 12 bases lying between them. The CDR3 protein is CASSLAGSSMNTEAFF. CDR3 bases: TGCGCCAGCAGCTTGGCAGGTTCATCTATGAACACTGAAGCTTTCTTT.

This chain links TRBV5-1 with TRBJ2-5; D remains ambiguous. Trimming took off 3 bases at V and 1 base at J, with 10 bases between the two ends. Per germline, CDR1 SGHRS and CDR2 YFSETQ. The CDR3 loop spans 14 amino acids. CDR3 nucleotides: TGCGCCAGCAGCTCCTGGACCGCCCAAGAGACCCAGTACTTC. Protein sequence: CASSSWTAQETQYF.

The rearrangement links TRBV11-3 to TRBJ1-1, with D hard to call. The CDR3 totals 14 residues. Germline assignment: CDR1 SGHNT and CDR2 YENEEA. V was trimmed by 8 bases and J by 2 bases, leaving 15 bases between them. CDR3 coding DNA: TGTGCCAGCGGATGGATCTCCAAAAACACTGAAGCTTTCTTT. Protein sequence: CASGWISKNTEAFF.

This clonotype was recorded many times. V usage is TRBV12-3 or TRBV12-4 and J usage is TRBJ1-2, with TRBD1 identical over 9 bases. The V segment lost 7 bases and the J segment 5 bases; nucleotides outside the gene matches: 8. This CDR3 is built from 14 residues. This chain's CDR3 is CASTARDREYGYTF. CDR3 DNA: TGTGCCAGCACCGCCCGGGACAGGGAATATGGCTACACCTTC.

This clonotype showed up just a few times. CDR3: CASSTGGAWNTEAFF. The CDR3 coding sequence is TGTGCCAGCAGTACAGGGGGCGCTTGGAACACTGAAGCTTTCTTT. V is TRBV28 and J is TRBJ1-1; the match to TRBD1 covers 9 bases. CDR1 and CDR2 from the germline V gene are MDHEN and SYDVKM. The CDR3 has 15 residues. J was trimmed by 1 base and V by 5 bases; bases with no gene match: 5.

This clonotype was counted many times. V gene TRBV20-1 combines with J gene TRBJ2-1; 11 nucleotides align to TRBD2. CDR3 length: 14 residues. V shed 5 bases, J shed 6 bases, and the junction held 6 bases outside the gene matches. Germline-derived CDR1 and CDR2 are DFQATT and SNEGSKA (reference sequence). The CDR3, as DNA: TGCAGTGCTGTAACTAGCGGGAGACCCAATGAGCAGTTCTTC. Protein sequence: CSAVTSGRPNEQFF.

Ten or more counts support this clonotype. This chain joins TRBV10-3 and TRBJ2-2; 9 bases are shared with TRBD1. The length of the CDR3 is 17 residues. V lost 2 bases and J lost 1; bases outside the gene matches: 5. Germline assignment: CDR1 ENHRY and CDR2 SYGVKD. The CDR3 DNA is TGTGCCATCAGTGAGAGGACAGGGGCCGAGAACACCGGGGAGCTGTTTTTT. Encoded protein: CAISERTGAENTGELFF.

This clonotype was picked up a small number of times. V and J are TRBV5-1 and TRBJ1-6; D is uncertain. Per the germline V gene, CDR1 is SGHRS and CDR2 is YFSETQ. The germline V and J ends were trimmed by 1 base and 0 bases, with 8 bases remaining between them. The CDR3 spans 16 residues. The CDR3 loop is CASSLMDSSYNSPLHF. CDR3 nucleotide sequence: TGCGCCAGCAGCTTGATGGATAGCTCCTATAATTCACCCCTCCACTTT.

This clonotype was found many times. The chain links TRBV18 to TRBJ2-3, with 9 bases that match TRBD2. V shed 2 bases and J 4 bases; nucleotides not matched to a gene: 7. The germline V gene has CDR1 KGHSH and CDR2 LQKENI. The CDR3 spans 16 residues. The CDR3 coding sequence is TGTGCCAGCTCACCAGACCGCGGGAGGGATGCAGATACGCAGTATTTT. Its translation is CASSPDRGRDADTQYF.

The chain is built from TRBV7-8 and TRBJ2-3; 8 bases align to TRBD1. The V segment lost 2 bases and the J segment 5 bases; nucleotides outside the gene matches: 9. The length of the CDR3 is 16 residues. Germline V CDR1 and CDR2: SGHVS, FQNEAQ. CDR3 in amino acids: CASSLHQGAVLDTQYF. CDR3 nucleotides: TGTGCCAGCAGCTTACACCAGGGGGCTGTATTAGATACGCAGTATTTT.

This clonotype was observed many times. This chain joins TRBV7-2 and TRBJ2-1; the D gene is possibly TRBD1 (6 bases). This CDR3 has 12 residues. The germline V gene encodes CDR1 SGHTA and CDR2 FQGNSA. The ends were cut back, 5 bases at V and 11 bases at J, with 13 bases in the middle. DNA of the CDR3: TGTGCCAGCAGCCTCCCAGGGGCCCAGCAGTTCTTC. Protein sequence: CASSLPGAQQFF.

The rearrangement links TRBV7-9 to TRBJ2-1, with D maybe TRBD2 (5 bases). The CDR3 covers 13 residues. Germline CDR1 SEHNR, CDR2 FQNEAQ (reference sequence). Trimming pared 7 bases from V and 3 bases from J, leaving 10 bases between. In DNA, the CDR3 is TGTGCCAGCACCCCGACTAACTACAATGAGCAGTTCTTC. Encoded protein: CASTPTNYNEQFF.

In its sample, this clonotype was seen many times. The gene calls are TRBV6-5 and TRBJ2-4; 8 nucleotides line up with TRBD1. The CDR3 has 15 amino acids. Unmatched junction bases numbered 2, after V lost 4 bases and J lost 0 bases. The germline CDR1 and CDR2 sequences are MNHEY and SVGAGI. CDR3 residues: CASSLDREAKNIQYF. The CDR3 DNA is TGTGCCAGCAGTTTGGACAGGGAAGCCAAAAACATTCAGTACTTC.